This T cell receptor beta chain was documented in a study of blood T cell repertoires in COVID-19. Authors' methods: Nucleated cell number was recorded as an estimate derived from reference gene primer amplification. Some clones are missing from TCRdb's copy, which holds only in-frame ones; the method was immunoSEQ multiplex PCR. That table is the source of V, J and clone size, and D and trimming were worked out from the DNA. The data show approximately 41,000 clones, over 70% seen once. This TCR was sampled from a middle-aged woman with acute or convalescent COVID-19. Source material: peripheral blood.

CDR3 DNA: TGTGCCAGCAGTTTCCCCCGACCCCAACCGGGGGGGTTCAATGAGCAGTTCTTC. It codes for CASSFPRPQPGGFNEQFF. V is TRBV28 and J is TRBJ2-1, with TRBD2 identical over 8 bases. The CDR3 is made up of 18 amino acids. V shed 3 bases and J 6 bases; nucleotides not matched to a gene: 16. Germline values: CDR1 MDHEN, CDR2 SYDVKM.